The clone carrying this T cell receptor beta chain was seen just once. These data come from a study of blood T cells in healthy people across ages. The CDR3 contains 16 residues. The germline V gene encodes CDR1 DFQATT and CDR2 SNEGSKA (reference sequence). Trimming pared 6 bases from V and 3 bases from J, leaving 20 bases between. PCR was performed a second time for about 7 to 12 cycles using a sample-barcoded 5' primer and a J-beta primer mix. TCRdb re-called the 5' RACE reads with MiXCR, one entry per CDR3 protein. Of some 850,000 distinct CDR3 sequences detected, around 25% appear once; the ten largest clones hold 2.5% to 3.5%. The data were also submitted as part of a second study, on T cells of mothers and their children.

This sequence joins TRBV20-1 and TRBJ2-2, with D possibly TRBD1 on 6 matching bases. What was sequenced was blood. This receptor was identified in a boy younger than 18 in good health. Written as DNA, the CDR3 is TGCAGTGCGTACTCAGGGGCCCATTCGTACACCGGGGAGCTGTTTTTT. Translation: CSAYSGAHSYTGELFF.